The TCR beta chain under discussion was sequenced for a study of blood T cell repertoires in COVID-19. Whole-study context: In each case, the material was cDNA or gDNA derived from T cells, B-cell-depleted T cells, or PBMCs.

V lost 6 bases and J lost 5; bases outside the gene matches: 3. From germline, CDR1 is MNHEY and CDR2 SMNVEV (reference sequence). CDR3 size: 12 residues. Per the study methods: Nucleated cell number was recorded as an estimate derived from reference gene primer amplification. Profiled with immunoSEQ multiplex PCR; TCRdb holds only in-frame clones, not every one. The V and J calls and clone size come from that table; D and trimming were worked out from the DNA. The sample contains approximately 94,000 clones, about 80% of which appear only once. The source material was peripheral blood. The source of this sequence is a human donor in a cohort sampled during active COVID-19. This chain uses TRBV27 with TRBJ1-1; 7 nucleotides align to TRBD1. The CDR3 DNA is TGTGCCAGCAGCCCCAGGGGGACTGAAGCTTTCTTT. This sequence encodes CASSPRGTEAFF.